Listed below are T cell receptor beta chains from one sample, sequenced in a study of blood T cell repertoires in COVID-19. Sequencing was performed with immunoSEQ multiplex PCR; in TCRdb, only in-frame clones are kept and a portion is missing. The sample has some 50,000 clones, roughly four fifths seen once. Specimen: peripheral blood. The receptor source for this set is a human donor in a cohort sampled during active COVID-19. Both conserved end residues are trimmed from each CDR3. Each record gives: CDR3 length, V gene, D gene, CDR3 protein. The D gene is left open where the match is weak.

12	TRBV24-1	TRBD2	ATSDSRGVNEQF
13	TRBV30	TRBD1	AWSEGQGARQPQH
13	TRBV29-1	TRBD2	SVVGGRESRDEQY
13	TRBV19	-	ASSRGGRGNEKLF
14	TRBV7-3	TRBD2	ASSLRMGGLPNEQF
12	TRBV7-2	-	ASSSQAGYNEQF
13	TRBV4-1	-	ASSQVRLREEKLF
16	TRBV4-3	TRBD1	ASSQHGQGFTTNEKLF
13	TRBV7-6	TRBD2	ASSPSGRAGNEQF
11	TRBV6-6	TRBD1	ASRGQANYGYT
11	TRBV29-1	TRBD2	SVGLAGGNEQF
13	TRBV25-1	-	ASSESMTARETQY
12	TRBV28	-	ASSSSLGRETQY
13	TRBV18	TRBD2	ASSPGLAGTDTQY
14	TRBV4-1	TRBD2	ASSPFERGGGTEQF
11	TRBV10-3	-	AISVEGADTQY
11	TRBV12-3/TRBV12-4	TRBD1	ASSFAGTDEQF
12	TRBV7-8	TRBD1	ASSFWDRDSPLH
10	TRBV15	-	ATSRGVSEQY
10	TRBV12-3/TRBV12-4	-	ASGTYHYEQY
13	TRBV7-3	-	ASSLNGRNTGELF
12	TRBV11-2	-	ASSRVATNYGYT
13	TRBV7-8	TRBD1	ASSPGTGEFYEQY
12	TRBV7-6	TRBD2	ASSNGGATDTQY
13	TRBV5-4	-	ASSYPGGPNEKLF
15	TRBV4-2	TRBD1	ASSQDPRQGYTGELF
12	TRBV30	TRBD1	AWSRGTGGYEQF
13	TRBV5-1	-	ASSFRGDGANVLT
12	TRBV5-8	-	ASSLDGSIETQY
12	TRBV2	-	ASSDTLIGSPLH
12	TRBV11-2	TRBD1	ASSLERGLNEQY
12	TRBV7-2	-	ASSSTGLGQPQH
13	TRBV6-2/TRBV6-3	-	ASSSTGDSRRRQY
12	TRBV6-2/TRBV6-3	-	ASSYGQTPGELF
13	TRBV19	-	ASSITGGYNSPLH
12	TRBV5-1	TRBD1	ASRINRGPDEQY
15	TRBV7-9	TRBD1	ASSHKPGQGIADTQY
12	TRBV28	-	ASSLGARNQPQH
15	TRBV3-1/TRBV3-2	TRBD2	ASTQTSGGTTYNEQF
12	TRBV4-3	TRBD1	ASSQSLLTGHAF
16	TRBV6-1	TRBD2	ASSETSKSTWEADTQY
11	TRBV19	-	ASTPPQDRGYT
11	TRBV7-9	-	ASSPLRGSGYT
13	TRBV6-7	TRBD2	ASRGAGLLHNEQF
14	TRBV4-2	TRBD1	ASSQDGQGLPYGYT
13	TRBV29-1	-	SVDPHARAGETQY
13	TRBV30	-	AWSVRGGGNSPLH
14	TRBV15	TRBD2	ATSLAGLAENNEQF
13	TRBV19	TRBD1	ASSSGTAVDEKLF
13	TRBV29-1	-	SVGARGLTNEKLF
13	TRBV6-5	TRBD2	ASRHTSGSSYEQY
12	TRBV3-1/TRBV3-2	TRBD2	ATLGTSGSNEQF